The 14 T cell receptor beta chains below all came from one sample that was sequenced in a study of PD-L1 blockade in urothelial cancer. TCRdb keeps only in-frame clones here, not all; method: immunoSEQ multiplex PCR. The sample has 35,000 to 55,000 clones; approximately 90% are singletons. Material: PBMCs, obtained around atezolizumab (anti-PD-L1) treatment. The receptors derive from a woman in her sixties or seventies with urothelial cancer.

The CDR3 protein is CASSLISEQYF. Here the CDR3 DNA reads TGTGCCAGCAGCTTAATCTCCGAGCAGTACTTC. The V call is TRBV7-9, the J call TRBJ2-7; no clear D. The V end lost 2 bases, the J end lost 6 bases, and 5 bases lay between the germline ends. The germline CDR1 and CDR2 sequences are SEHNR and FQNEAQ (reference sequence). This CDR3 region has 11 residues.

The V gene is TRBV18, the J gene TRBJ2-3, with a weak D call TRBD2 (5 bases). Trimming left V 2 bases short and J 2 bases short, with 14 bases between. The germline V gene encodes CDR1 KGHSH and CDR2 LQKENI. The CDR3 runs to 16 residues. The CDR3 DNA reads as TGTGCCAGCTCACCAACCGAGCGGATCTTCACAGATACGCAGTATTTT. Translated: CASSPTERIFTDTQYF. Supplemented by reference TRBV18 and TRBJ2-3, the full variable domain reads NAGVMQNPRHLVRRRGQEARLRCSPMKGHSHVYWYRQLPEEGLKFMVYLQKENIIDESGMPKERFSAEFPKEGPSILRIQQVVRGDSAAYFCASSPTERIFTDTQYFGPGTRLTVL.

The chain employs TRBV28 and TRBJ2-1; D is uncertain. CDR1 is MDHEN, CDR2 SYDVKM, per germline. The CDR3 loop spans 15 amino acids. Deletions cut 3 bases from V and 1 base from J, with 10 bases between. In nucleotides, the CDR3 is TGTGCCAGCAGTTTGCGCATCGGGTCCTACAATGAGCAGTTCTTC. Translating it yields CASSLRIGSYNEQFF.

The chain has TRBV7-7 and TRBJ2-1; 7 bases are a match to TRBD2. CDR1 and CDR2 from the germline V gene are SSHAT and FNYEAQ (reference sequence). The CDR3 contains 15 residues. The junction had 4 bases not matched to a gene; V was cut back by 3 bases and J by 2 bases. CDR3 nucleotides: TGTGCCAGCAGCTTCTCGCGGGAGCCCTACAATGAGCAGTTCTTC. This translates into CASSFSREPYNEQFF.

The chain combines TRBV19 with TRBJ1-3; D remains ambiguous. CDR1 and CDR2 from the germline V gene are LNHDA and SQIVND (reference sequence). V was trimmed by 5 bases and J by 4 bases, leaving 6 bases between them. This CDR3 is 12 amino acids long. CDR3 in DNA: TGTGCCAGTAGTCCCCTCGGAAACACCATATATTTT. Amino acids: CASSPLGNTIYF.

The CDR3 region is CASSQGARAGEQYF. The CDR3, as DNA: TGCGCCAGCAGCCAAGGAGCCAGGGCAGGCGAGCAGTACTTC. The chain carries TRBV4-1 and TRBJ2-7; D might be TRBD1 (5 bases). Germline CDR1 reads MGHRA; CDR2 reads YSYEKL. V was trimmed by 1 base and J by 6 bases, leaving 13 bases between them. The CDR3 contains 14 residues.

The V gene is TRBV11-2, the J gene TRBJ2-1; no clear D. Germline V lookup: CDR1 SGHAT, CDR2 FQNNGV. V was trimmed by 0 bases and J by 10 bases, leaving 13 bases between them. This CDR3 has 14 residues. The CDR3 nucleotides read TGTGCCAGCAGCTTAGACCCCAGGTCCATCGAGCAGTTCTTC. It yields the protein CASSLDPRSIEQFF.

The V call is TRBV2, the J call TRBJ2-7; D is uncertain. Germline V gene lookup returns CDR1 SNHLY and CDR2 FYNNEI. Trimming shortened V by 3 bases and J by 12 bases, and 12 bases separated the two germline ends. This CDR3 is built from 11 residues. The chain's CDR3 is CASSDGLKGYF. CDR3 sequence (DNA): TGTGCCAGCAGTGATGGGCTGAAAGGGTACTTC.

The genes are TRBV7-6 and TRBJ2-2; perhaps TRBD2 as D (6 bases). CDR3 length: 17 residues. The germline V gene has CDR1 SGHVS and CDR2 FNYEAQ. The V end was cut by 0 bases, the J end by 0 bases, with 11 bases between. This chain's CDR3 is CASSLAGGAANTGELFF. The CDR3 DNA sequence: TGTGCCAGCAGCTTAGCTGGAGGGGCTGCGAACACCGGGGAGCTGTTTTTT. The full variable domain, its missing parts supplied by reference TRBV7-6 and TRBJ2-2, is GAGVSQSPRYKVTKRGQDVALRCDPISGHVSLYWYRQALGQGPEFLTYFNYEAQQDKSGLPNDRFSAERPEGSISTLTIQRTEQRDSAMYRCASSLAGGAANTGELFFGEGSRLTVL.

V and J are TRBV5-6 and TRBJ1-1; 7 bases match TRBD1. Germline trimming cut 0 bases from V and 0 bases from J; bases unmatched to any gene: 11. The germline V gene encodes CDR1 SGHDT and CDR2 YYEEEE. The CDR3 loop spans 18 amino acids. In nucleotides, the CDR3 is TGTGCCAGCAGCTTGGTAATCCAAAAACAGGGGATGAACACTGAAGCTTTCTTT. This gives the protein CASSLVIQKQGMNTEAFF.

This chain uses TRBV28 with TRBJ1-5, with 7 positions matching TRBD1. There are 13 residues in the CDR3. Germline loops: CDR1 MDHEN, CDR2 SYDVKM. J lost 12 bases, V lost 5 bases, and 10 bases had no gene match. The chain's CDR3 is CASSPRDSGIQHF. The CDR3 coding sequence is TGTGCCAGCAGTCCGAGGGACAGCGGTATCCAGCATTTT. Complete variable domain (other parts from reference TRBV28 and TRBJ1-5): DVKVTQSSRYLVKRTGEKVFLECVQDMDHENMFWYRQDPGLGLRLIYFSYDVKMKEKGDIPEGYSVSREKKERFSLILESASTNQTSMYLCASSPRDSGIQHFGDGTRLSIL.

This chain connects TRBV14 to TRBJ2-7, with TRBD2 matching over 9 bases. The germline V gene has CDR1 SGHDN and CDR2 FVKESK. Germline trimming cut 4 bases from V and 8 bases from J; bases unmatched to any gene: 9. CDR3 length: 14 residues. The DNA of the CDR3 is TGTGCCAGCAGCCCCGGCGGTAGCGGGAGCAAGCAGTACTTC. It is translated as CASSPGGSGSKQYF.

This clone is a singleton in its sample. J is TRBJ2-5 and V is TRBV19, with 9 nucleotides matching TRBD1. Germline V gene data show CDR1 as LNHDA and CDR2 as SQIVND (reference sequence). J was trimmed by 3 bases and V by 3 bases; bases with no gene match: 8. There are 16 residues in the CDR3. As DNA, the CDR3 is TGTGCCAGTAGTATCTGGAGTGGGACAGGGAAAGAGACCCAGTACTTC. Translation: CASSIWSGTGKETQYF.

This chain links TRBV18 with TRBJ2-7; 8 positions agree with TRBD1. The CDR3 runs to 14 residues. V was clipped by 6 bases and J by 4 bases; unmatched bases: 8. Germline V CDR1 and CDR2: KGHSH, LQKENI. The CDR3 region has the DNA TGTGCCAGCTCTGCCCGGACAGGGAGATACGAGCAGTACTTC. Its translation: CASSARTGRYEQYF. Filled out from reference TRBV18 and TRBJ2-7, the complete variable domain reads NAGVMQNPRHLVRRRGQEARLRCSPMKGHSHVYWYRQLPEEGLKFMVYLQKENIIDESGMPKERFSAEFPKEGPSILRIQQVVRGDSAAYFCASSARTGRYEQYFGPGTRLTVT.